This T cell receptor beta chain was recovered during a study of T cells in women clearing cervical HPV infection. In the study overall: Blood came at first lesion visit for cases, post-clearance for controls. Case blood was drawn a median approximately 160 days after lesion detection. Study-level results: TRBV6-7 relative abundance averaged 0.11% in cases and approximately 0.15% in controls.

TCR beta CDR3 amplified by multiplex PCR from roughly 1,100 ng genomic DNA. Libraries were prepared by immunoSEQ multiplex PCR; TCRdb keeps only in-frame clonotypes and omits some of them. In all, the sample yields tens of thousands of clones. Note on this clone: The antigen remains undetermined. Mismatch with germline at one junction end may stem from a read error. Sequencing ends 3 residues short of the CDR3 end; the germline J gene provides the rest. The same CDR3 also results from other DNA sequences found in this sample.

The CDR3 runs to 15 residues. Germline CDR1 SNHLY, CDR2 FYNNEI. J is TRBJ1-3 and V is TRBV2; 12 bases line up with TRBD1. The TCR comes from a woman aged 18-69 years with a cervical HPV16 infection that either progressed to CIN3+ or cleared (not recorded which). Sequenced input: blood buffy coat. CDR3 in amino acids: CASSGTGGWGNTIYF. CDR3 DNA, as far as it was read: TGTGCCAGCAGCGGGACAGGGGGCTGGGGAAACACG.